This T cell receptor beta chain was identified during a study of cytomegalovirus exposure and HLA in healthy donors. Study overall: Most genotyped donors, 65% to 85% of fewer than 400, had Caucasian-associated genetic ancestry.

About this clone itself: Its matching antigen is unknown.

Vbeta (60) and Jbeta (13) primers were used in the PCR. The data were produced by immunoSEQ multiplex PCR, yet TCRdb's version contains in-frame clones alone and is incomplete. The table includes over 150,000 clones, around 75% detected once. Study-wide points: An analysis that came later showed most CMV-associated TCR beta chains appearing HLA-restricted. The study put some 150 TCR beta chains on its list as cytomegalovirus-associated.

Germline V lookup: CDR1 SGHTA, CDR2 FQGTGA. Losses at the gene ends were 4 bases for V and 4 bases for J; bases not matched to a gene: 3. The CDR3 is 14 residues long. This chain uses TRBV7-3 with TRBJ1-3; 8 positions match TRBD1. The sample taken for sequencing was PBMCs. The sequence derives from a male donor in good health and CMV-seronegative. In DNA, the CDR3 is TGTGCCAGCAGCTCTCGGACAGGGGGAAACACCATATATTTT. It yields the protein CASSSRTGGNTIYF. Using reference TRBV7-3 and TRBJ1-3 for the parts outside the CDR3, the full variable domain is GAGVSQTPSNKVTEKGKYVELRCDPISGHTALYWYRQSLGQGPEFLIYFQGTGAADDSGLPNDRFFAVRPEGSVSTLKIQRTERGDSAVYLCASSSRTGGNTIYFGEGSWLTVV.